One and the same sample provided the 27 T cell receptor beta chains below, sequenced in a study of OX40 agonist ivuxolimab in advanced cancers. The method was the immunoSEQ multiplex PCR assay. TCRdb took over this immuneACCESS table, retaining in-frame rearrangements with V and J assigned. Such tables are incomplete; in checked studies, under half of the missing clones stem from an unresolved V gene, and the remainder is unexplained. The sample table lists 15,000 to 20,000 clones, about 86% of them with a count of one. Of the sample, around 4% is held by the ten largest clones. Sequencing used CD4+ or CD8+ T cells sorted from blood, obtained in a trial of the OX40 agonist ivuxolimab. These TCRs come from an adult with an advanced solid tumor such as melanoma, head and neck, liver or kidney cancer.

This chain links TRBV5-1 with TRBJ1-2; D unclear. V lost 4 bases, J lost 5 bases, and 12 bases lay in between. The V gene's germline CDR1 is SGHRS and CDR2 YFSETQ. The CDR3 loop spans 13 amino acids. The CDR3 DNA follows: TGCGCCAGCAGCGGAAGGACCGAGTATGGCTACACCTTC. This sequence encodes CASSGRTEYGYTF. Full variable domain (outside the CDR3, taken from reference TRBV5-1 and TRBJ1-2): KAGVTQTPRYLIKTRGQQVTLSCSPISGHRSVSWYQQTPGQGLQFLFEYFSETQRNKGNFPGRFSGRQFSNSRSEMNVSTLELGDSALYLCASSGRTEYGYTFGSGTRLTVV.

This clone was recorded a few times. This chain links TRBV28 with TRBJ2-1, with a tentative D call TRBD2 (6 bases). The CDR3 loop spans 17 amino acids. Germline V gene sequence: CDR1 MDHEN, CDR2 SYDVKM. V was pared by 5 bases and J by 4 bases, with 21 bases between. CDR3 loop: CASSHPPMSRDYNEQFF. The CDR3 DNA is TGTGCCAGCAGTCACCCCCCTATGTCGCGGGATTACAATGAGCAGTTCTTC.

Within the sample, this clone is medium-sized. The chain employs TRBV25-1 and TRBJ2-7; D perhaps matches TRBD1 (6 bases). Trimming shortened V by 10 bases and J by 0 bases, and 13 bases separated the two germline ends. Germline assignment: CDR1 MGHDK and CDR2 SYGVNS. The CDR3 contains 13 residues. The CDR3 DNA follows: TGTGCCACCACGAAGACAGGCTCCTACGAGCAGTACTTC. Translated, it gives CATTKTGSYEQYF.

The chain is built from TRBV10-3 and TRBJ2-2; TRBD1 matches 10 bases. Germline V gene data show CDR1 as ENHRY and CDR2 as SYGVKD. After removal of 7 bases from V and 2 bases from J, the junction contained 7 bases not matched to a gene. The CDR3 is 16 amino acids. The CDR3 reads CAINYRDRGNTGELFF. CDR3 in DNA: TGTGCCATCAACTACCGGGACAGGGGAAACACCGGGGAGCTGTTTTTT.

This clone was found a few times. In DNA form, the CDR3 reads TGTGCCAGTACCGACCAAAACTATGGCTACACCTTC. This translates into CASTDQNYGYTF. The V call is TRBV19, the J call TRBJ1-2; D is unclear. Germline CDR1 reads LNHDA; CDR2 reads SQIVND (reference sequence). The V end lost 7 bases, the J end lost 2 bases, and 8 bases lay between the germline ends. CDR3 length: 12 residues.

V usage is TRBV7-2 and J usage is TRBJ1-2; TRBD1 is a possible D gene (5 bases). This CDR3 is 15 amino acids long. With 5 bases removed from V and 3 bases from J, the gap between germline ends came to 16 bases. Germline V CDR1 and CDR2: SGHTA, FQGNSA. As DNA, the CDR3 is TGTGCCAGCAGCGGGGCGGGGGACGCCCACTATGGCTACACCTTC. Amino acid sequence: CASSGAGDAHYGYTF.

The V gene is TRBV11-3, the J gene TRBJ2-4; D assignment may be TRBD1 or TRBD2 (5 bases each). Germline lookup yields CDR1 SGHNT and CDR2 YENEEA. The V end was cut by 4 bases, the J end by 6 bases, with 13 bases between. The CDR3 is made up of 14 amino acids. The DNA for the CDR3 is TGTGCCAGCAGCTCACGGGACGCACCAAACATTCAGTACTTC. As protein: CASSSRDAPNIQYF.

This clone has just a few counts. The genes are TRBV10-3 and TRBJ2-2; 11 bases are shared with TRBD2. In germline, CDR1 is ENHRY, CDR2 SYGVKD. With 2 bases clipped from V and 4 bases from J, the junction kept 9 bases outside the gene matches. The CDR3 runs to 18 residues. The CDR3 DNA reads TGTGCCATCAGTGAGCCCCACCCGGGACTAGCGGCCACCGGGGAGCTGTTTTTT. Translating it yields CAISEPHPGLAATGELFF.

The chain is built from TRBV5-4 and TRBJ2-7, with D tentatively TRBD1 (6 bases). V lost 3 bases to trimming and J lost 2 bases, with 12 bases between them. The CDR3 consists of 14 residues. The germline CDR1 and CDR2 sequences are SGHNT and YYREEE (reference sequence). In DNA form, the CDR3 reads TGTGCCAGCAGCTCCACCGGGACAACCTACGAGCAGTACTTC. The encoded protein is CASSSTGTTYEQYF. Looking up the rest from reference TRBV5-4 and TRBJ2-7 gives the full variable domain: ETGVTQSPTHLIKTRGQQVTLRCSSQSGHNTVSWYQQALGQGPQFIFQYYREEENGRGNFPPRFSGLQFPNYSSELNVNALELDDSALYLCASSSTGTTYEQYFGPGTRLTVT.

This clone was detected a few times. DNA of the CDR3: TGCGCCAGCAGCCACACACAGGGGGCGGAAGGCTACACCTTC. It specifies CASSHTQGAEGYTF. The V gene is TRBV4-1, the J gene TRBJ1-2, with 9 bases identical to TRBD1. This CDR3 spans 14 amino acids. CDR1 is MGHRA and CDR2 is YSYEKL in the germline V gene. The V gene end was trimmed by 3 bases and the J gene end by 8 bases; junction bases not matched to a gene: 7.

The chain employs TRBV7-2 and TRBJ2-3; tentatively, D is TRBD1 (5 bases). The germline gives CDR1 SGHTA, CDR2 FQGNSA. Trimming took 5 bases from V and 1 from J, leaving 10 bases between them. This CDR3 contains 14 residues. CDR3 residues: CASSHGQRTDTQYF. The CDR3 nucleotides are TGTGCCAGCAGCCATGGACAACGCACAGATACGCAGTATTTT.

This clone is a singleton in its sample. The rearrangement joins TRBV11-1 to TRBJ2-3, with D tentatively TRBD1 (5 bases). Germline assignment: CDR1 SGHAT and CDR2 FQDESV (reference sequence). CDR3 length: 14 residues. V was pared by 6 bases and J by 2 bases, with 12 bases between. CDR3 sequence: CASRLGRFTDTQYF. Written as DNA, the CDR3 is TGTGCCAGCAGGTTGGGGCGGTTCACAGATACGCAGTATTTT.

V usage is TRBV5-1 and J usage is TRBJ2-5; D uncertain. The CDR3 is made up of 12 amino acids. CDR1 SGHRS and CDR2 YFSETQ come from the germline V gene. Trimming removed 5 bases at V and 1 base at J, with 6 bases between. The CDR3 nucleotides are TGCGCCAGCAGAGGGATCCAAGAGACCCAGTACTTC. It specifies CASRGIQETQYF.

V and J are TRBV19 and TRBJ2-7, with D possibly being TRBD2 (5 bases). There are 15 residues in the CDR3. Trimming stripped 1 base from V and 7 bases from J, with 17 bases between. Germline V gene lookup returns CDR1 LNHDA and CDR2 SQIVND (reference sequence). CDR3 sequence (DNA): TGTGCCAGTAGTATAGGCGCGGGCCCAACGGAAGAGCAGTACTTC. This gives the protein CASSIGAGPTEEQYF. Full variable domain (outside the CDR3, taken from reference TRBV19 and TRBJ2-7): DGGITQSPKYLFRKEGQNVTLSCEQNLNHDAMYWYRQDPGQGLRLIYYSQIVNDFQKGDIAEGYSVSREKKESFPLTVTSAQKNPTAFYLCASSIGAGPTEEQYFGPGTRLTVT.

The chain combines TRBV30 with TRBJ1-1; D not certain. The CDR3 runs to 15 residues. V was trimmed by 4 bases and J by 0 bases, leaving 15 bases between them. Germline V gene lookup returns CDR1 GTSNPN and CDR2 SVGIG (reference sequence). The CDR3 loop reads CAWIRVRRLNTEAFF. CDR3 coding DNA: TGTGCCTGGATCCGAGTCAGACGGTTGAACACTGAAGCTTTCTTT.

Only a few counts were recorded for this clone. The gene calls are TRBV9 and TRBJ1-4, with D tentatively TRBD1 (5 bases). Trimming took off 0 bases at V and 5 bases at J, with 14 bases between the two ends. There are 16 residues in the CDR3. The V gene's germline CDR1 is SGDLS and CDR2 YYNGEE. The CDR3 loop reads CASSVGGVGKNEKLFF. The CDR3 DNA reads TGTGCCAGCAGCGTAGGAGGGGTGGGGAAGAATGAAAAACTGTTTTTT.

The V gene is TRBV27, the J gene TRBJ1-5; D might be TRBD1 (6 bases). Per germline, CDR1 MNHEY and CDR2 SMNVEV (reference sequence). The V end lost 3 bases, the J end lost 4 bases, and 7 bases lay between the germline ends. CDR3 length: 13 residues. CDR3 DNA: TGTGCCAGCAGTTTCGACAGGAATCAGCCCCAGCATTTT. The encoded protein is CASSFDRNQPQHF.

This clone was recorded a few times. J is TRBJ2-1 and V is TRBV7-2; D remains ambiguous. V dropped 4 bases and J dropped 0 bases, with 10 bases sitting between them. The CDR3 totals 15 residues. Germline V gene sequence: CDR1 SGHTA, CDR2 FQGNSA. The CDR3 nucleotides read TGTGCCAGCAGCTCCCAGCCGAGCTCCTACAATGAGCAGTTCTTC. Translated: CASSSQPSSYNEQFF.

The V call is TRBV27, the J call TRBJ2-3; 10 bases fit TRBD1. This CDR3 comprises 15 residues. With 5 bases clipped from V and 3 bases from J, the junction kept 5 bases outside the gene matches. Germline CDR1 is MNHEY and CDR2 is SMNVEV (reference sequence). The CDR3 sequence is CASSATGQGTDTQYF. DNA of the CDR3: TGTGCCAGCAGTGCTACGGGACAGGGGACAGATACGCAGTATTTT.

J is TRBJ2-1 and V is TRBV11-2, with D hard to call. CDR1 and CDR2 from the germline V gene are SGHAT and FQNNGV. The length of the CDR3 is 14 residues. Trimming left V 5 bases short and J 4 bases short, with 12 bases between. The CDR3 DNA is TGTGCCAGCAGCGCCAGACAAGCATACAATGAGCAGTTCTTC. This translates into CASSARQAYNEQFF.

This clone was observed a handful of times. This chain connects TRBV10-3 to TRBJ2-1; D may be TRBD1 or TRBD2 (5 bases each). Germline CDR1 and CDR2: ENHRY and SYGVKD. This CDR3 comprises 13 residues. CDR3 residues: CATTGTLGDEQFF. The CDR3 nucleotides are TGTGCTACAACCGGGACGTTAGGCGATGAGCAGTTCTTC.

This chain connects TRBV28 to TRBJ2-2, with TRBD1 matching 8 bases. Germline-derived CDR1 and CDR2 are MDHEN and SYDVKM. V shed 1 base, J shed 6 bases, and the junction held 4 bases outside the gene matches. This CDR3 is built from 15 residues. The CDR3 DNA is TGTGCCAGCAGTTTATCAGGGGGCGCCTCCGGGGAGCTGTTTTTT. It codes for CASSLSGGASGELFF.

V gene TRBV9 combines with J gene TRBJ2-2, with D perhaps matching TRBD2 (6 bases). V gave up 9 bases and J gave up 4 bases, with 13 bases separating them. This CDR3 contains 13 residues. In germline, CDR1 is SGDLS, CDR2 YYNGEE. Here the CDR3 reads CATGREGTGELFF. In nucleotides, the CDR3 is TGTGCCACCGGGAGAGAGGGCACCGGGGAGCTGTTTTTT.

The V call is TRBV9, the J call TRBJ1-3; D uncertain. CDR3 length: 14 residues. Per germline, CDR1 SGDLS and CDR2 YYNGEE. V shed 2 bases and J shed 0 bases, with 6 bases lying between them. The CDR3 DNA reads TGTGCCAGCAGCGTCGGGTCCTCTGGAAACACCATATATTTT. It specifies CASSVGSSGNTIYF. The whole variable domain, filled in from reference TRBV9 and TRBJ1-3, reads DSGVTQTPKHLITATGQRVTLRCSPRSGDLSVYWYQQSLDQGLQFLIQYYNGEERAKGNILERFSAQQFPDLHSELNLSSLELGDSALYFCASSVGSSGNTIYFGEGSWLTVV.

The chain has TRBV28 and TRBJ2-2; D may correspond to TRBD1 or TRBD2 (6 bases each). V was shortened by 6 bases and J by 7 bases, with 18 bases between the two germline ends. The CDR3 contains 15 residues. Per the germline V gene, CDR1 is MDHEN and CDR2 is SYDVKM. The CDR3 DNA sequence: TGTGCCAGCAGGGCGTGGGGGGCGCAAGGCGGGGAGCTGTTTTTT. Translation: CASRAWGAQGGELFF.

The V and J genes are TRBV28 and TRBJ2-7; 7 bases fit TRBD2. CDR1 and CDR2 (germline): MDHEN, SYDVKM. The J segment lost 9 bases and the V segment lost 4 bases, leaving 15 bases of the junction unmatched. The CDR3 is made up of 15 amino acids. In nucleotides, the CDR3 is TGTGCCAGCAGTTCCCTCAAGCGGGACCTACGAGGGCAGTACTTC. Translated, it gives CASSSLKRDLRGQYF.

This clone was counted a single time. The V gene is TRBV19, the J gene TRBJ2-1; TRBD2 aligns across 13 bases. Germline trimming cut 9 bases from V and 8 bases from J; bases unmatched to any gene: 10. CDR1 is LNHDA, CDR2 SQIVND, per germline (reference sequence). This CDR3 is built from 15 residues. CDR3 in amino acids: CASSTSGGIGDEQFF. The CDR3 coding sequence is TGTGCCAGCTCGACTAGCGGGGGGATTGGCGATGAGCAGTTCTTC.